This T cell receptor beta chain was identified during a study of OX40 agonist ivuxolimab in advanced cancers. Concerning the study at large: Ivuxolimab was an agonistic, fully human IgG2 monoclonal antibody directed against OX40 (CD134), a costimulatory receptor. Three dose-escalation patients achieved partial responses, one with hepatocellular carcinoma and two with cutaneous melanoma. The monotherapy dose-escalation portion (N ≈ 56 patients) of the phase I ivuxolimab trial is reported in the paper. A male proportion of roughly 85% and a mean age of 60 years, ranging from about 23 to 90, were recorded for the dose-escalation cohort. Among the 52 dose-escalation patients, 19 had hepatocellular carcinoma, roughly 15 melanoma, 9 renal cell carcinoma and 9 head and neck cancer. Prior anti-PD-1, anti-PD-L1 or anti-CTLA-4 therapy was permitted, and 40% to 50% of dose-escalation patients had received checkpoint inhibitors. Intravenous ivuxolimab was administered to patients every 2 weeks at six dose levels: 0.01, 0.1, 0.3, 1.5, 3 and 10 mg/kg. Peripheral TCRbeta sequencing aimed to test whether ivuxolimab altered TCR sequence diversity and caused clonal T-cell expansion. Study-wide findings and limitations: At doses of 0.1 to 3.0 mg/kg, clonal expansion of both CD4+ and CD8+ T cells in blood was seen between baseline and week 6. Which antigens the clonally expanded peripheral T cells were specific for was not determined. On average, CD8+ T cells showed more expanded clones than CD4+ T cells after ivuxolimab. In the 0.1-3.0 mg/kg groups, partial responders were among the patients with the lowest normalized peripheral clonal expansion, particularly in CD8+ T cells. Low levels of normalized T-cell clonal expansion were also seen in some nonresponding patients.

CDR1 and CDR2 are drawn from the germline V gene: SGHVS, FNYEAQ. From the cysteine through the phenylalanine, the CDR3 covers 16 amino acids. The retained sequence is limited to the CDR3, 48 bases, with the frame set at the first base. Trimming accounts for 5 bases at V and 1 base at J, while the number of junction bases matched to no gene is 8. Genomic DNA was isolated from the sorted cells so that the TCRbeta CDR3 region could be sequenced. TCRbeta CDR3 regions were sequenced using the immunoSEQ Assay. Imported from immuneACCESS, the table was reduced by TCRdb to in-frame sequences with V and J called. These copies leave out some clones; in studies compared against another copy, an unresolved V gene accounts for under half, and the cause of the remainder is not known. The sample contains some 100,000 clones, about nine tenths of them found a single time. In total, the top ten clones hold under 0.4% of the sample.

To note about this clone: The antigen this receptor binds is unknown. The record has no base qualities; no much larger clone is one base away.

Patients with a history of autoimmune disease or receiving systemic immunosuppression were excluded from the trial. Peripheral blood for TCR sequencing was drawn from every dose cohort at baseline, at cycle 4 day 1 and at cycle 7 day 1. The samples were drawn from a first-in-human, open-label, multicenter phase I dose-escalation trial of ivuxolimab. Adults with locally advanced or metastatic melanoma, renal cell, hepatocellular, or head and neck squamous cell carcinoma were enrolled in the trial. Before TCR sequencing, CD4+ T cells and CD8+ T cells were sorted from peripheral blood as separate populations.

This clonotype was sampled from an adult with an advanced solid tumor such as melanoma, head and neck, liver or kidney cancer. The material was CD4+ or CD8+ T cells sorted from blood, obtained in a trial of the OX40 agonist ivuxolimab. The chain is made from TRBV7-6 and TRBJ2-7, and TRBD2 matches 10 of the central bases. CDR3 protein: CASSPNPAGGSYEQYF. The DNA sequence follows: TGTGCCAGCAGCCCAAACCCAGCGGGAGGGTCCTACGAGCAGTACTTC.